This TCR beta chain was recovered during a study of CD8 T cells in ankylosing spondylitis. Comment on this clonotype: The antigen is unknown.

One entry per CDR3 protein results from TCRdb running MiXCR on the 5' RACE reads. The sample records 800,000 to 900,000 distinct CDR3 sequences, over 9.5% being singletons. The CDR3 covers 16 residues. Per the germline V gene, CDR1 is SEHNR and CDR2 is FQNEAQ (reference sequence). V lost 4 bases to trimming and J lost 8 bases; unmatched junction nucleotides: 13. Regarding the study as a whole: Certain motif variants had earlier been reported in reactive arthritis synovial fluid and blood. A TCR beta motif made of fewer than ten highly homologous variants seemed typical of ankylosing spondylitis blood. Disease-linked clones were CD8+ and relatively rare in peripheral blood. Researchers reportedly found disease-linked clones significantly enriched in matched ankylosing spondylitis synovial fluid.

Specimen: blood, either unsorted or a sorted T cell fraction (not recorded which). This chain joins TRBV7-9 and TRBJ1-2; 10 nucleotides match TRBD1. This receptor was taken from a male donor with ankylosing spondylitis. The CDR3 DNA reads as TGTGCCAGCAGCTCATTTTTGGGGACAGGGGAAGGCGGCTACACCTTC. It translates to CASSSFLGTGEGGYTF.